This T cell receptor beta chain was retrieved from a study of OX40 agonist ivuxolimab in advanced cancers. The CDR3 length is 12 residues. The V gene lost 3 bases and the J gene lost 6 bases, with 5 bases spanning the gap. CDR1 is SGHVS and CDR2 is FQNEAQ in the germline V gene. The assay was immunoSEQ multiplex PCR, and TCRdb's table has in-frame clones only and misses some. The data show some 53,000 clones, 85% to 95% seen once. The chain employs TRBV7-8 and TRBJ2-2, with D unresolved. This receptor was identified in an adult with an advanced solid tumor such as melanoma, head and neck, liver or kidney cancer. The source material was CD4+ or CD8+ T cells sorted from blood, sampled in a trial of the OX40 agonist ivuxolimab. The CDR3 here is CASSFYPGELFF. DNA of the CDR3: TGTGCCAGCAGCTTTTATCCCGGGGAGCTGTTTTTT.